This T cell receptor (beta chain) stems from a study of shared clonotypes between healthy human individuals. The overall study: Donors consisted of two women and a few men between 18 and 49. The study used three CD4 naive, three CD4 memory, two CD8 naive and one CD8 memory plate per donor. Whole-study results and caveats: The study generally estimated greater richness for naive than memory subsets.

Among the donors, all were Caucasian adults who lived in Nashville, Tennessee. Details on this clone: Its antigen is as yet unknown. Other DNA sequences from this sample encode an identical CDR3 as well.

Profiled with immunoSEQ multiplex PCR; TCRdb holds only in-frame clones, not every one. This sample yields about 600,000 clones, of which more than 95% are seen a single time; 0.045% to 0.06% belongs to the top ten. Germline trimming cut 2 bases from V and 4 bases from J; bases unmatched to any gene: 2. The V gene's germline CDR1 is SGHNT and CDR2 YENEEA. The CDR3 contains 15 residues. The TCR originated in a woman aged 25 to 39 in good health. The sample was naive CD4+ T cells sorted from blood. Subset defined: CD45RA+ positively selected. The chain joins TRBV11-3 to TRBJ2-1; 10 bases align to TRBD2. The CDR3 loop reads CASSLRTSGYNEQFF. DNA for the CDR3: TGTGCCAGCAGCTTACGGACTAGCGGTTACAATGAGCAGTTCTTC.